This T cell receptor beta chain stems from a study of T cells in Graves' hyperthyroidism and ophthalmopathy. Points from the study as a whole: Most clonotypes expanded in thyroid above 0.001 were likewise present in blood.

The CDR3 covers 14 residues. With V trimmed by 7 bases and J by 13 bases, 17 bases remained unmatched. Amplification targeted TCR beta CDR3 regions from RNA transcripts. Researchers ran a first-round RT-PCR on the TCR CDR3 using the HTBI primer set. TCRdb analysed the multiplex PCR reads with MiXCR anew, one entry per CDR3 protein. The sample lists 350,000 to 450,000 distinct CDR3 sequences, about a sixth occurring once. This clonotype has only one observation. Antigen specificity is unknown. The V and J genes are TRBV12-3 or TRBV12-4 and TRBJ1-2; 8 bases align to TRBD1. Sequencing was carried out using blood. The sequence was obtained from a woman aged 30 to 39 with Graves' hyperthyroidism that later progressed to Graves' ophthalmopathy. For the CDR3, the DNA is TGTGCCAGCAATCCCCCGGGACAGGTCCTCGGTTTCACCTTC. Its protein is CASNPPGQVLGFTF.